This passage covers 15 T cell receptor beta chains from one sample sequenced in a study of T cell repertoires in cytomegalovirus infection. Their target antigens are unknown. A single record per CDR3 protein comes from TCRdb applying MiXCR to the reads. The profile shows about 89,000 distinct CDR3 sequences, 25% to 35% of them singletons. Sequences were derived from CD8+ T cells from cultured PBMCs, sampled from culture after CMV antigen stimulation. These TCRs come from a human donor in good health (CMV status not recorded). Some clones in this sample may be carry-over from other donors' samples.

In its sample, this clonotype was seen a few times. The chain joins TRBV6-5 to TRBJ2-1; D remains ambiguous. The CDR3 contains 15 residues. Trimming left V 8 bases short and J 0 bases short, with 14 bases between. Germline assignment: CDR1 MNHEY and CDR2 SVGAGI. CDR3 loop: CASQVSSSSYNEQFF. As DNA, the CDR3 is TGTGCCAGCCAGGTATCCAGTTCCTCCTACAATGAGCAGTTCTTC.

This clonotype was observed a handful of times. V usage is TRBV14 and J usage is TRBJ2-7; D may be TRBD2 (5 bases). Trimming shortened V by 2 bases and J by 3 bases, and 8 bases separated the two germline ends. From germline, CDR1 is SGHDN and CDR2 FVKESK. The CDR3 covers 13 residues. Written as DNA, the CDR3 is TGTGCCAGCAGCCAAACCCGGGACTACGAGCAGTACTTC. This encodes CASSQTRDYEQYF.

This clonotype was recorded a few times. This chain connects TRBV2 to TRBJ2-5; 11 bases line up with TRBD2. V was pared by 4 bases and J by 5 bases, with 6 bases of the junction left unmatched. The CDR3 is 15 residues long. The germline V gene has CDR1 SNHLY and CDR2 FYNNEI. CDR3 bases: TGTGCCAGCAGTGTCTCTAGCGGGGGGTTGGAGACCCAGTACTTC. As protein: CASSVSSGGLETQYF.

The chain couples TRBV12-3 or TRBV12-4 to TRBJ1-2; D is possibly TRBD1 (5 bases). With 5 bases removed from V and 5 bases from J, the gap between germline ends came to 15 bases. The length of the CDR3 is 14 residues. The CDR3 reads CASSPGAGGYGYTF. The CDR3 nucleotides read TGTGCCAGCAGTCCCGGGGCAGGTGGATATGGCTACACCTTC.

This sequence joins TRBV4-1 and TRBJ2-5; 12 bases agree with TRBD1. V gave up 6 bases and J gave up 5 bases; unmatched junction bases: 4. Germline CDR1 reads MGHRA; CDR2 reads YSYEKL. The CDR3 runs to 14 residues. The CDR3 loop is CASRGTGGIETQYF. CDR3 nucleotide sequence: TGCGCCAGCAGGGGGACAGGGGGCATCGAGACCCAGTACTTC.

This clonotype came up a few times. The chain has TRBV5-4 and TRBJ2-2; no clear D gene. V was cut by 4 bases and J by 4 bases, with 5 bases left in between. This CDR3 is 12 amino acids long. Germline V gene data show CDR1 as SGHNT and CDR2 as YYREEE (reference sequence). This chain's CDR3 is CASSPTTGELFF. The CDR3 nucleotides are TGTGCCAGCAGCCCTACCACCGGGGAGCTGTTTTTT.

This clonotype was detected ten times or more. The chain has TRBV19 and TRBJ2-1; 8 bases align to TRBD1. CDR1 and CDR2 from the germline V gene are LNHDA and SQIVND (reference sequence). The CDR3 covers 14 residues. Germline trimming cut 5 bases from V and 4 bases from J; bases unmatched to any gene: 4. The CDR3 nucleotides are TGTGCCAGTAGTCCTTGGACAGGGTACAATGAGCAGTTCTTC. Its translation: CASSPWTGYNEQFF.

The V and J genes are TRBV2 and TRBJ2-7; TRBD1 matches at 9 bases. From germline, CDR1 is SNHLY and CDR2 FYNNEI. With V trimmed by 6 bases and J by 3 bases, 3 bases remained unmatched. This CDR3 has 13 residues. As DNA, the CDR3 is TGTGCCAGCAGGGACAGGGGATACTACGAGCAGTACTTC. This codes for CASRDRGYYEQYF.

Notes on this clonotype: One base away lies a much larger clone, so this may be a sequencing read error. The V and J genes are TRBV9 and TRBJ1-1; 9 bases are a match to TRBD1. The CDR3 is 15 amino acids. Germline values: CDR1 SGDLS, CDR2 YYNGEE. The CDR3 spells CASSLGTGPNTEALF. The DNA of the CDR3 is TGTGCCAGCAGCCTCGGGACAGGGCCGAACACTGAAGCTTTATTT.

This clonotype was picked up many times. The CDR3 DNA reads as TGTGCCAGCAGCGTAGCTACAGGACAGGGTCAAGAGACCCAGTACTTC. Its protein product is CASSVATGQGQETQYF. This chain joins TRBV9 and TRBJ2-5; 8 positions agree with TRBD1. This CDR3 contains 16 residues. V shed 0 bases, J shed 2 bases, and the junction held 6 bases outside the gene matches. Germline CDR1 and CDR2: SGDLS and YYNGEE.

The chain joins TRBV19 to TRBJ1-6, with a weak D call TRBD1 (6 bases). V dropped 5 bases and J dropped 8 bases, with 13 bases sitting between them. This CDR3 has 14 amino acids. Germline CDR1 is LNHDA and CDR2 is SQIVND (reference sequence). The CDR3 loop is CASSPNRVDSPLHF. For the CDR3, the DNA is TGTGCCAGTAGTCCCAACAGGGTTGATTCACCCCTCCACTTT.

In its sample, this clonotype was seen many times. The CDR3 DNA sequence: TGTGCCAGCAGTTTGGGTGTCGCTGAAGCTTTCTTT. This translates into CASSLGVAEAFF. The V call is TRBV12-3 or TRBV12-4, the J call TRBJ1-1; no firm D call. The germline V and J ends were trimmed by 3 bases and 6 bases, with 8 bases remaining between them. The CDR3 is 12 amino acids.

The V and J genes are TRBV4-2 and TRBJ2-2, with 7 bases aligning to TRBD2. The CDR3 extends over 15 amino acids. V shed 0 bases and J 7 bases; nucleotides not matched to a gene: 5. Germline V gene lookup returns CDR1 LGHNA and CDR2 YNFKEQ. CDR3 DNA: TGTGCCAGCAGCCAAGAACGGTCTAGCGGCGGGGAGCTGTTTTTT. This gives the protein CASSQERSSGGELFF.

The sample holds many counts of this clonotype. V gene TRBV4-1 combines with J gene TRBJ2-7; D may match TRBD1 or TRBD2 (5 bases each). Germline V lookup: CDR1 MGHRA, CDR2 YSYEKL. This CDR3 is built from 12 residues. V shed 1 base and J shed 6 bases, with 7 bases lying between them. The CDR3 sequence is CASSQAGREQYF. Here the CDR3 DNA reads TGCGCCAGCAGCCAAGCGGGGCGCGAGCAGTACTTC.

Many counts were recorded for this clonotype. This chain links TRBV15 with TRBJ1-5, with TRBD1 matching 10 bases. The CDR3 runs to 18 residues. V shed 1 base, J shed 2 bases, and the junction held 8 bases outside the gene matches. Germline CDR1 reads LNHNV; CDR2 reads YYDKDF (reference sequence). The CDR3 DNA reads TGTGCCACCAGCAGAGGCTCCGGGACAGGGGTTGGCAATCAGCCCCAGCATTTT. Protein sequence: CATSRGSGTGVGNQPQHF.